This T cell receptor (beta chain) derives from a study of OX40 agonist ivuxolimab in advanced cancers. TCRdb's copy holds only in-frame clones and misses some; the assay was immunoSEQ multiplex PCR. Altogether some 45,000 clones are present, approximately 86% being singletons, with the ten largest covering around an eighth. V gave up 5 bases and J gave up 8 bases, with 12 bases separating them. The CDR3 has 12 amino acids. In germline, CDR1 is SEHNR, CDR2 FQNEAQ (reference sequence). The sequences come from CD4+ or CD8+ T cells sorted from blood, collected in a trial of the OX40 agonist ivuxolimab. The receptor was derived from an adult with an advanced solid tumor such as melanoma, head and neck, liver or kidney cancer. The gene calls are TRBV7-9 and TRBJ1-2; a weak D match, TRBD1 (5 bases). The CDR3 reads CASSGTAIGYTF. CDR3 coding DNA: TGTGCCAGCAGCGGGACGGCCATCGGCTACACCTTC.